This T cell receptor (beta chain) was found in a study of OX40 agonist ivuxolimab in advanced cancers. Whole-study context: A diagnosis of hepatocellular carcinoma, melanoma, renal cell or head and neck cancer was present in dose-escalation patients.

This clone appeared once. Its antigen is unidentified. Study results and caveats: Relative to CD4+, CD8+ T cells held more expanded clones on average.

Sequencing was performed with immunoSEQ multiplex PCR; in TCRdb, only in-frame clones are kept and a portion is missing. The sample lists fewer than 30,000 clones, roughly 90% occurring once. The receptor comes from an adult with an advanced solid tumor such as melanoma, head and neck, liver or kidney cancer. The sample in question was CD4+ or CD8+ T cells sorted from blood, obtained in a trial of the OX40 agonist ivuxolimab.

The CDR3, as DNA: TGCGCCAGCAGCCAAATAGGCAGGGTCGACGAGCAGTACTTC. Amino acid sequence: CASSQIGRVDEQYF. The J gene is TRBJ2-7, the V gene TRBV4-1; tentatively, D is TRBD1 (5 bases). This CDR3 spans 14 amino acids. The V end was cut by 2 bases, the J end by 5 bases, with 13 bases between. Germline assignment: CDR1 MGHRA and CDR2 YSYEKL.